This TCR beta chain was obtained from a study of shared clonotypes between healthy human individuals. Broader study findings: Generation of non-shared clonotypes was less probable than generation of clonotypes shared by all four donors. Read depth was anticipated to influence clonotype sharing among donors. The researchers took only blood, and tissue repertoires probably look different.

The CDR3 totals 14 residues. V was shortened by 5 bases and J by 4 bases, with 12 bases between the two germline ends. CDR1 is LNHNV and CDR2 is YYDKDF in the germline V gene (reference sequence). In regard to this clone: Its target is unknown.

It was CD45RO-negative cells, positively selected for CCR7, that made up naive CD8 cells, with terminally differentiated effector memory CD45RA+ cells excluded. Genomic DNA belonging to each subset was distributed in equal measure over several immunoSEQ plates. The assay was immunoSEQ multiplex PCR, and TCRdb's table has in-frame clones only and misses some. The data contain about 700,000 clones, around 90% of them singletons. Sequenced sample: naive CD8+ T cells sorted from blood. The rearrangement joins TRBV15 to TRBJ2-1, with TRBD1 as a possible D gene (6 bases). This clonotype was sampled from a man aged 25 to 40 in good health. CDR3 in amino acids: CATSFMGAYNEQFF. Written as DNA, the CDR3 is TGTGCCACCAGCTTTATGGGGGCTTACAATGAGCAGTTCTTC.